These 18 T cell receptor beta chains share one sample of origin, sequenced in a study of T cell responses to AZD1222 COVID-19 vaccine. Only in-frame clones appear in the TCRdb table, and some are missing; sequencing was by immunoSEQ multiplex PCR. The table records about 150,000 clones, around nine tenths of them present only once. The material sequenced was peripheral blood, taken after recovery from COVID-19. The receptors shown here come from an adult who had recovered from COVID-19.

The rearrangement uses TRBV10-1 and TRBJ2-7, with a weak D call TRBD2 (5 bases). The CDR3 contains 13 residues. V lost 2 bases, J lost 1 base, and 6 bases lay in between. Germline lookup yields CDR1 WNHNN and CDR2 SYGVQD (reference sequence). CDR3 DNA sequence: TGCGCCAGCAGTGAGGGACTGTCCTACGAGCAGTACTTC. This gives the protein CASSEGLSYEQYF.

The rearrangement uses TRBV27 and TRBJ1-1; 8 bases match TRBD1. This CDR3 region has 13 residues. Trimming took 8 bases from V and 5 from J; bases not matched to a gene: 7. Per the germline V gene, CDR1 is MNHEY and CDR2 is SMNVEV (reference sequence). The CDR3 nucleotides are TGTGCCAGCGCCAGGGGGCACACGACTGAAGCTTTCTTT. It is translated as CASARGHTTEAFF.

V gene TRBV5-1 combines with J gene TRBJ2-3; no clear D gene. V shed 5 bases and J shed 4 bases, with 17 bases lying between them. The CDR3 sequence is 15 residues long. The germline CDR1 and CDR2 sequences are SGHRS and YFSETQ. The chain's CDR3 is CASRAIPGIADTQYF. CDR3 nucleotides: TGCGCCAGCAGGGCCATTCCAGGAATCGCAGATACGCAGTATTTT.

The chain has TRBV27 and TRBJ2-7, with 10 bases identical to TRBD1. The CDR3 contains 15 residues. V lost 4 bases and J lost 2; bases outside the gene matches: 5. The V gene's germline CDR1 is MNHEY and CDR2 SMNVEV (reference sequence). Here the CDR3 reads CASSYTGTGAYEQYF. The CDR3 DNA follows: TGTGCCAGCAGTTACACCGGGACAGGGGCCTACGAGCAGTACTTC.

The CDR3 region has the DNA TGTGCCAGCAGTCGAACAGGGTTGGACTCACCCCTCCACTTT. This sequence encodes CASSRTGLDSPLHF. The gene calls are TRBV5-5 and TRBJ1-6; the D gene is possibly TRBD1 (6 bases). The CDR3 extends over 14 amino acids. Germline CDR1 reads SGHKS; CDR2 reads YYEKEE (reference sequence). Trimming took off 5 bases at V and 10 bases at J, with 16 bases between the two ends.

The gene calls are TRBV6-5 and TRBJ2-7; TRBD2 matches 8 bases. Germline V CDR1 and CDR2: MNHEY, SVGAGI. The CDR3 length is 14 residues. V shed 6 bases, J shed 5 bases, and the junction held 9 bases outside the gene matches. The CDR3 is CASSRGTRGDEQYF. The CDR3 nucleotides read TGTGCCAGCAGCCGTGGGACTAGAGGGGACGAGCAGTACTTC.

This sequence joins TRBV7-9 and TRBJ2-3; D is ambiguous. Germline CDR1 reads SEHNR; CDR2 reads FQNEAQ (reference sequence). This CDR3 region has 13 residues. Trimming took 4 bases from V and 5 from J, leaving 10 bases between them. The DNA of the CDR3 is TGTGCCAGCAGCTGGACGGTCCAAGATACGCAGTATTTT. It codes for CASSWTVQDTQYF.

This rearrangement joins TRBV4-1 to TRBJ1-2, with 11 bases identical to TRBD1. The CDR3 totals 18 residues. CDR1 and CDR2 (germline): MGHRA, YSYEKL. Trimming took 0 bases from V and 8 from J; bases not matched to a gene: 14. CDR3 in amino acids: CASSQDLLPGQGARGYTF. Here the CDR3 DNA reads TGCGCCAGCAGCCAAGATCTCCTTCCAGGACAGGGGGCTAGAGGCTACACCTTC.

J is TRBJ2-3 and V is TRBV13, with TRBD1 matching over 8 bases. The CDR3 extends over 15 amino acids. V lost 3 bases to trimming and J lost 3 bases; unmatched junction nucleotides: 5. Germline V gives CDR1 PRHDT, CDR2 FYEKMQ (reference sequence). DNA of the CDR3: TGTGCCAGCAGCTTCGGACAGGGCCCAACAGATACGCAGTATTTT. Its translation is CASSFGQGPTDTQYF. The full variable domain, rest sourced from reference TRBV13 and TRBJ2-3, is AAGVIQSPRHLIKEKRETATLKCYPIPRHDTVYWYQQGPGQDPQFLISFYEKMQSDKGSIPDRFSAQQFSDYHSELNMSSLELGDSALYFCASSFGQGPTDTQYFGPGTRLTVL.

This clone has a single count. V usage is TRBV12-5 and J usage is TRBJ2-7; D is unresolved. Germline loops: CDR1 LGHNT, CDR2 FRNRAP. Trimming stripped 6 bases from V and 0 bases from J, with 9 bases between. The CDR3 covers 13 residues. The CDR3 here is CASGGGFSYEQYF. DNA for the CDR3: TGTGCTAGTGGGGGCGGTTTCTCCTACGAGCAGTACTTC.

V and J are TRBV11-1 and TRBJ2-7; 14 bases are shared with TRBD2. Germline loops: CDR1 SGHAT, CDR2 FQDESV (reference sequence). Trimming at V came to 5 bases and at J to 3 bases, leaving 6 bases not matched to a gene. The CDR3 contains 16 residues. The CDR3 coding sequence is TGTGCCAGCAGCCAGGGACTAGCGGGGGCCATCTACGAGCAGTACTTC. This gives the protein CASSQGLAGAIYEQYF.

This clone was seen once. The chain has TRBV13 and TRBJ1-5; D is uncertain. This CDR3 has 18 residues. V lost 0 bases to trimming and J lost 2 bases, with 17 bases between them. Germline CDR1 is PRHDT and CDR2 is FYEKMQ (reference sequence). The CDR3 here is CASSLGGPSLGGNQPQHF. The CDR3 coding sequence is TGTGCCAGCAGCTTAGGCGGCCCCTCCTTGGGTGGCAATCAGCCCCAGCATTTT.

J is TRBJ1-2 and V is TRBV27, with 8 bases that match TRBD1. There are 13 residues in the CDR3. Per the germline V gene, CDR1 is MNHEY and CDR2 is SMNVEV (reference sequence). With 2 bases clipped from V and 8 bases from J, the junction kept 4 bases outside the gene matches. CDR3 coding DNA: TGTGCCAGCAGTTTAGCCAGGGGGCGAGGCTACACCTTC. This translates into CASSLARGRGYTF.

The CDR3 reads CASRKDRGCPFF. In DNA form, the CDR3 reads TGTGCCAGCAGAAAAGACAGGGGGTGCCCGTTCTTC. The chain joins TRBV6-5 to TRBJ2-1, with 9 bases aligning to TRBD1. The germline CDR1 and CDR2 sequences are MNHEY and SVGAGI. The CDR3 loop spans 12 amino acids. V lost 6 bases and J lost 15; bases outside the gene matches: 9.

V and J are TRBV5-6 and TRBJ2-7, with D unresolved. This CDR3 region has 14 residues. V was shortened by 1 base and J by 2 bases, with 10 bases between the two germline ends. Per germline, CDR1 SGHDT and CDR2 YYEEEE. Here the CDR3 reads CASSLTGTPYEQYF. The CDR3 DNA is TGTGCCAGCAGCTTGACCGGAACCCCCTACGAGCAGTACTTC.

Here the CDR3 DNA reads TGTGCCAGCAGCTTCCCTCTCAGGGGGAATTCGGAGACCCAGTACTTC. It encodes CASSFPLRGNSETQYF. V is TRBV5-4 and J is TRBJ2-5; 7 bases line up with TRBD1. The CDR3 sequence is 16 residues long. J was trimmed by 5 bases and V by 2 bases; bases with no gene match: 12. Per germline, CDR1 SGHNT and CDR2 YYREEE (reference sequence).

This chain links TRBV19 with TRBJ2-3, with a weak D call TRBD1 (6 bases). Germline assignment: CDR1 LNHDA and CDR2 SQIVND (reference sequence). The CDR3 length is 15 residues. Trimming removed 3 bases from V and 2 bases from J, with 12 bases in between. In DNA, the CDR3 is TGTGCCAGTAGTATTAGGGACATCATCACAGATACGCAGTATTTT. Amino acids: CASSIRDIITDTQYF.

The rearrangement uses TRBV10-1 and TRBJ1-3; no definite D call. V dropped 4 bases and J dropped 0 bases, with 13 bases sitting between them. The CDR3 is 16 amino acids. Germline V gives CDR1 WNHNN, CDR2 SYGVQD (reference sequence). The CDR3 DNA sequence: TGCGCCAGCAGTGCGTTGGACTCTAGCTCTGGAAACACCATATATTTT. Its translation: CASSALDSSSGNTIYF.